One and the same sample provided the 22 T cell receptor beta chains below, sequenced in a study of T cell responses to AZD1222 COVID-19 vaccine (dated by TCRdb to about 2021). Libraries came from the immunoSEQ multiplex PCR assay. The table was pulled from immuneACCESS by TCRdb, which kept in-frame rearrangements only. Such tables lose some clones; where checked, under half of the loss comes from unresolved V genes, and the rest has no known cause. This sample comprises approximately 57,000 clones, approximately 83% of them detected only once. The top ten constitute roughly 17% of the sample. Sample time point, as interpreted from the label and publication: baseline before first vaccination. The sample was peripheral blood, taken on day 0 of AZD1222 vaccination. These receptors were taken from an adult in good health.

The chain is built from TRBV7-9 and TRBJ2-7; D unresolved. Germline V gene sequence: CDR1 SEHNR, CDR2 FQNEAQ (reference sequence). The CDR3 loop spans 15 amino acids. V shed 0 bases and J shed 5 bases, with 14 bases lying between them. The CDR3 loop reads CASSLAEVARDEQYF. The CDR3 region has the DNA TGTGCCAGCAGCTTAGCCGAGGTGGCTAGGGACGAGCAGTACTTC.

The chain joins TRBV15 to TRBJ1-6; 7 bases align to TRBD1. CDR1 is LNHNV, CDR2 YYDKDF, per germline (reference sequence). V gave up 1 base and J gave up 8 bases; unmatched junction bases: 2. The CDR3 covers 14 residues. CDR3 protein: CATSRGQGHSPLHF. The CDR3 DNA is TGTGCCACCAGCAGAGGACAGGGACATTCACCCCTCCACTTT.

This sequence joins TRBV5-1 and TRBJ2-3; 9 nucleotides line up with TRBD2. The CDR3 covers 18 residues. Looked up from germline, CDR1 is SGHRS and CDR2 is YFSETQ. V was clipped by 4 bases and J by 4 bases; unmatched bases: 16. Written as DNA, the CDR3 is TGCGCCAGCAGCCACCCAATGGGGGCGGGAGGGCCTTCAGATACGCAGTATTTT. This translates into CASSHPMGAGGPSDTQYF.

This clone was found once. The chain uses TRBV7-9 and TRBJ2-2; D gene uncertain. Germline CDR1 and CDR2: SEHNR and FQNEAQ (reference sequence). The V end lost 5 bases, the J end lost 6 bases, and 7 bases lay between the germline ends. CDR3 length: 12 residues. This chain's CDR3 is CASSPESGELFF. CDR3 coding DNA: TGTGCCAGCAGCCCAGAGTCCGGGGAGCTGTTTTTT.

The J gene is TRBJ2-1, the V gene TRBV7-3; 7 bases fit TRBD2. Per the germline V gene, CDR1 is SGHTA and CDR2 is FQGTGA. V was clipped by 8 bases and J by 5 bases; unmatched bases: 9. This CDR3 comprises 14 residues. The CDR3 sequence is CASQEAGPDNEQFF. The CDR3 DNA reads TGTGCCAGCCAAGAAGCGGGACCCGACAATGAGCAGTTCTTC. Complete variable domain (other parts from reference TRBV7-3 and TRBJ2-1): GAGVSQTPSNKVTEKGKYVELRCDPISGHTALYWYRQSLGQGPEFLIYFQGTGAADDSGLPNDRFFAVRPEGSVSTLKIQRTERGDSAVYLCASQEAGPDNEQFFGPGTRLTVL.

The V and J genes are TRBV10-3 and TRBJ2-3; no clear D. Trimming shortened V by 5 bases and J by 0 bases, and 9 bases separated the two germline ends. CDR3 size: 14 residues. Germline V gives CDR1 ENHRY, CDR2 SYGVKD. The CDR3: CAISLSGSTDTQYF. The CDR3 coding sequence is TGTGCCATCAGTCTATCCGGGAGCACAGATACGCAGTATTTT.

This rearrangement joins TRBV5-4 to TRBJ1-5; no clear D gene. From germline, CDR1 is SGHNT and CDR2 YYREEE (reference sequence). The CDR3 is 15 residues long. The ends were cut back, 1 base at V and 2 bases at J, with 10 bases in the middle. The chain's CDR3 is CASSLSPWGNQPQHF. CDR3 in DNA: TGTGCCAGCAGCTTGAGTCCGTGGGGCAATCAGCCCCAGCATTTT.

The V and J genes are TRBV10-1 and TRBJ2-7; D perhaps matches TRBD2 (5 bases). CDR1 WNHNN and CDR2 SYGVQD come from the germline V gene (reference sequence). The CDR3 has 13 residues. V was clipped by 4 bases and J by 8 bases, with 15 bases between them. In DNA, the CDR3 is TGCGCCAGCAGTGCATGGGGAGACCCCAAGCAGTACTTC. As protein: CASSAWGDPKQYF.

This clone occurred once. This chain joins TRBV5-8 and TRBJ2-7; 10 nucleotides match TRBD1. V shed 2 bases, J shed 3 bases, and the junction held 5 bases outside the gene matches. Germline V gives CDR1 SGHTS, CDR2 YDEGEE. CDR3 size: 15 residues. The CDR3 DNA sequence: TGTGCCAGCAGCTTACTCGGGACAGGGGTCTACGAGCAGTACTTC. This gives the protein CASSLLGTGVYEQYF.

This chain connects TRBV30 to TRBJ1-2; no clear D gene. This CDR3 has 11 amino acids. Trimming removed 6 bases from V and 5 bases from J, with 10 bases in between. The V gene's germline CDR1 is GTSNPN and CDR2 SVGIG (reference sequence). The CDR3 is CACPGGYGYTF. The CDR3 DNA reads as TGTGCCTGTCCTGGAGGGTATGGCTACACCTTC. The full variable domain, in which reference TRBV30 and TRBJ1-2 provide the parts outside the CDR3, is SQTIHQWPATLVQPVGSPLSLECTVEGTSNPNLYWYRQAAGRGLQLLFYSVGIGQISSEVPQNLSASRPQDRQFILSSKKLLLSDSGFYLCACPGGYGYTFGSGTRLTVV.

The CDR3 reads CASSYGPRDHYGYTF. The CDR3 nucleotides read TGTGCCAGCAGTTACGGTCCCAGGGACCACTATGGCTACACCTTC. V usage is TRBV6-5 and J usage is TRBJ1-2, with D perhaps matching TRBD1 (5 bases). The CDR3 loop spans 15 amino acids. V was trimmed by 2 bases and J by 3 bases, leaving 13 bases between them. The germline V gene has CDR1 MNHEY and CDR2 SVGAGI.

V and J are TRBV9 and TRBJ1-2; TRBD1 is a possible D gene (5 bases). The V and J ends lost 1 base and 4 bases respectively, with 8 bases between them. The CDR3 is made up of 13 amino acids. Germline V gives CDR1 SGDLS, CDR2 YYNGEE. CDR3 coding DNA: TGTGCCAGCAGCGTATCTGGGGGCTATGGCTACACCTTC. Encoded protein: CASSVSGGYGYTF.

The chain links TRBV6-6 to TRBJ1-2; 10 bases match TRBD1. The CDR3 covers 16 residues. Per the germline V gene, CDR1 is MNHNY and CDR2 is SVGAGI (reference sequence). The ends lost 2 bases at V and 3 bases at J; junction bases unmatched: 6. DNA for the CDR3: TGTGCCAGCAGTTACCATTCGACAGGGGGCGACTATGGCTACACCTTC. Translation gives CASSYHSTGGDYGYTF.

This chain connects TRBV19 to TRBJ2-2; possible D gene TRBD1, 6 bases. Germline V CDR1 and CDR2: LNHDA, SQIVND (reference sequence). The V gene lost 1 base and the J gene lost 3 bases, with 9 bases spanning the gap. The CDR3 runs to 15 residues. The CDR3 DNA reads TGTGCCAGTAGTATAGCGGACAGTTACACCGGGGAGCTGTTTTTT. It specifies CASSIADSYTGELFF.

The genes are TRBV10-3 and TRBJ1-3; D is undetermined. Trimming stripped 0 bases from V and 0 bases from J, with 6 bases between. CDR3 length equals 15 residues. The germline V gene has CDR1 ENHRY and CDR2 SYGVKD. Written as DNA, the CDR3 is TGTGCCATCAGTGAGTCGTTCAGCTCTGGAAACACCATATATTTT. Amino acid sequence: CAISESFSSGNTIYF.

This clone was picked up a small number of times. This chain uses TRBV5-1 with TRBJ2-7; 8 bases align to TRBD2. The CDR3 contains 13 residues. The V and J ends lost 7 bases and 0 bases, in that order; junction bases with no gene match: 3. Germline V gene lookup returns CDR1 SGHRS and CDR2 YFSETQ. CDR3 in amino acids: CASREGSSYEQYF. DNA for the CDR3: TGCGCCAGCCGGGAGGGCAGCTCCTACGAGCAGTACTTC. Full variable domain (outside the CDR3, taken from reference TRBV5-1 and TRBJ2-7): KAGVTQTPRYLIKTRGQQVTLSCSPISGHRSVSWYQQTPGQGLQFLFEYFSETQRNKGNFPGRFSGRQFSNSRSEMNVSTLELGDSALYLCASREGSSYEQYFGPGTRLTVT.

The J gene is TRBJ2-7, the V gene TRBV7-8, with D uncertain. The germline V and J ends were trimmed by 8 bases and 7 bases, with 18 bases remaining between them. The CDR3 totals 13 residues. Germline assignment: CDR1 SGHVS and CDR2 FQNEAQ. CDR3 DNA: TGTGCCAGCGGATTCAGGCTAGTACGTGAGCAGTACTTC. Encoded protein: CASGFRLVREQYF.

In the case of this clone: Its ends do not fully match the called genes, so a read error is possible. The chain joins TRBV9 to TRBJ2-1; the D gene is possibly TRBD2 (5 bases). CDR3 size: 13 residues. The germline gives CDR1 SGDLS, CDR2 YYNGEE. The CDR3 sequence: CASSEKKNNEQFF. The DNA for the CDR3 is TGTGCCAGTAGCGAAAAGAAGAACAATGAGCAGTTCTTC.

The chain links TRBV7-2 to TRBJ1-2, with D perhaps matching TRBD1 (6 bases). The CDR3 spans 17 residues. Trimming shortened V by 1 base and J by 4 bases, and 19 bases separated the two germline ends. The V gene's germline CDR1 is SGHTA and CDR2 FQGNSA. The CDR3 DNA sequence: TGTGCCAGCAGCTTAGTTCCTGCGGACAGCTTCTTCTATGGCTACACCTTC. Translating it yields CASSLVPADSFFYGYTF.

The V gene is TRBV2, the J gene TRBJ1-1, with TRBD1 as a possible D gene (5 bases). The CDR3 has 14 amino acids. V dropped 6 bases and J dropped 2 bases, with 13 bases sitting between them. Germline CDR1 and CDR2: SNHLY and FYNNEI. The CDR3 coding sequence is TGTGCCAGCAGCGCAAACGGACAAAACACTGAAGCTTTCTTT. This sequence encodes CASSANGQNTEAFF.

V usage is TRBV11-3 and J usage is TRBJ2-1; maybe TRBD1 (5 bases). CDR3 length: 14 amino acids. Germline loops: CDR1 SGHNT, CDR2 YENEEA. V was pared by 3 bases and J by 7 bases, with 13 bases between. The CDR3 region is CASSFGRVWNEQFF. DNA of the CDR3: TGTGCCAGCAGCTTTGGCAGGGTCTGGAATGAGCAGTTCTTC. Full variable domain (missing parts from reference TRBV11-3 and TRBJ2-1): EAGVVQSPRYKIIEKKQPVAFWCNPISGHNTLYWYLQNLGQGPELLIRYENEEAVDDSQLPKDRFSAERLKGVDSTLKIQPAELGDSAVYLCASSFGRVWNEQFFGPGTRLTVL.

J is TRBJ1-6 and V is TRBV27; D not resolved. Germline CDR1 reads MNHEY; CDR2 reads SMNVEV (reference sequence). The CDR3 length is 12 residues. Trimming pared 3 bases from V and 7 bases from J, leaving 4 bases between. The CDR3 protein is CASSFTNSPLHF. In DNA form, the CDR3 reads TGTGCCAGCAGTTTCACCAATTCACCCCTCCACTTT.